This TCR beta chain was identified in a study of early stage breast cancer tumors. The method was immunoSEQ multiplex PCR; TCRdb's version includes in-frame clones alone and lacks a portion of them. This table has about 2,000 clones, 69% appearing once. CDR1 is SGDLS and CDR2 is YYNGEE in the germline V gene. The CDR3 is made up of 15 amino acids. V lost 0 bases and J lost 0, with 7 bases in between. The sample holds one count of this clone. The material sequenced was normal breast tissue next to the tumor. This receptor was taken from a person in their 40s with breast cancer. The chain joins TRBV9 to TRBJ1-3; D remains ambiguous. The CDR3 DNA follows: TGTGCCAGCAGCGTAGGCACCGACTCTGGAAACACCATATATTTT. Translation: CASSVGTDSGNTIYF.